The entry below gives a single TCR beta chain sequence along with its context. This clonotype has at least ten counts. The specificity of this receptor is unknown. Per-base quality was not reported, and no clone a single base away is much larger than it. These data are taken from a study of early T cells in non-severe SARS-CoV-2 infection (dated by TCRdb to about 2021). In terms of the full investigation: Bulk RNA from unsorted whole blood was used for TCR sequencing, so alpha and beta chains could not be paired. Study-wide conclusions, independent of this receptor: VDJdb matching was skewed toward anti-spike CD8 responses and likely underestimated virus-specific expansions, missing private and CD4 specificities.

V loses 5 bases at its end and J loses 2 bases; junction bases beyond the gene matches: 6. Looking up the germline V gene (reference sequence) yields CDR1 SEHNR and CDR2 FQNEAQ. The CDR3 goes from the cysteine to the phenylalanine over 15 residues. The entry retains the CDR3 DNA only, 45 bases that are in frame from base 1. The method behind the library was 5' RACE. TCRdb names NextSeq 500 as the instrument used. To correct for sequencing error and PCR bias, the TCR library protocol tagged individual cDNA molecules with unique molecular identifiers. Both TCR alpha and beta chains were sequenced, and tight co-correlation was observed between alpha and beta sequence abundances in each sample. In the original analysis: Decombinator V4 was used to perform V gene, J gene and CDR3 annotation of TCR sequences. TCRs were defined as expanded if a significant change between any two time points was detected under a Poisson model with p below 0.0001. Abundances of TCRs were expressed as counts per million after normalisation to the total number of TCRs sequenced in each sample. TRAV1-2 paired with TRAJ12, TRAJ20 or TRAJ33 defined MAIT TCRs, while TRAV10 paired with TRAJ18 defined iNKT TCRs. A search of VDJdb, accessed on 1 November 2021, was run for TCRs annotated to CMV, EBV and SARS-CoV-2, with TCRs annotated for multiple antigens excluded. Clones were called with MiXCR by TCRdb after fastp trimmed the public reads at Q25, and only in-frame beta chains were retained. A single entry per CDR3 protein holds the most common genes and DNA from its merged rows. The V and J calls reflect TCRdb's pipeline rather than the authors' work. Here the sample has more than 50,000 distinct CDR3 sequences; roughly 12% occur a single time. 1.3% to 1.5% of the sample is held by the ten biggest clonotypes.

This was a case-control study nested in a cohort of healthcare workers in London, UK, who had nasopharyngeal swab PCR tests and blood samples taken every week. Healthcare workers were enrolled in the week of the UK lockdown, from 23 to 31 March 2020, and were followed every week for up to roughly 16 weeks. The sequence came from an adult who was a healthcare worker with PCR-confirmed SARS-CoV-2 infection or an uninfected control (not recorded which). The receptor chain draws on TRBV7-9 and TRBJ2-7, and TRBD2 aligns with 10 junction nucleotides. This sample comprised whole blood, obtained at baseline. The CDR3 is CASSLLAGEAYEQYF. The nucleotides read TGTGCCAGCAGCCTCCTAGCGGGAGAGGCCTACGAGCAGTACTTC.